The clone carrying this TCR beta chain was counted many times. The data originate from a study of human T cells and chemical hapten exposure. Time point reported: patch test 3, about 24 weeks after DPC sensitization. Noted treatment: therapeutic diphenylcyclopropenone sensitization with weekly scalp DPC. RNA extraction used unfractionated whole blood as the source of total RNA. Individual cDNA molecules each carried unique molecular identifiers attached by the library. TCRdb used MiXCR to reprocess the RACE reads, holding one entry per CDR3 protein. This sample has some 62,000 distinct CDR3 sequences, with roughly 11% found just once. Germline lookup yields CDR1 KGHDR and CDR2 SFDVKD. V gave up 0 bases and J gave up 6 bases; unmatched junction bases: 3. There are 15 residues in the CDR3.

The source material was whole blood, sampled in connection with sensitization to the hapten diphenylcyclopropenone (DPC). The chain joins TRBV24-1 to TRBJ2-3; 9 nucleotides line up with TRBD1. This TCR derives from a woman aged 25 to 39 with alopecia areata. Some clones in this sample may be carry-over from other donors' samples. The CDR3 DNA follows: TGTGCCACCAGTGATTTGCGGGACAGGGCCGATACGCAGTATTTT. Its translation is CATSDLRDRADTQYF.